The present entry profiles one T cell receptor (beta chain) with its context. Its antigen is as yet unknown. With 3 bases removed from V and 4 bases from J, the gap between germline ends came to 11 bases. The CDR3 has 14 amino acids. The germline gives CDR1 SGHRS, CDR2 YFSETQ. The sample originates from a study of T cell responses to AZD1222 COVID-19 vaccine. Notes on the study in general: Clonal diversity may have been underestimated, and the donors were mostly white British, with more females than males. The study identified only a handful of AZD1222 recipients as seropositive at baseline. Repertoires were sampled only after the peak T cell response.

Some clones are missing from TCRdb's copy, which holds only in-frame ones; the method was immunoSEQ multiplex PCR. The sample records around 120,000 clones, 90% to 95% being singletons. The sample was peripheral blood, taken on day 0 of AZD1222 vaccination. The clonotype originates from an adult in good health. The V and J genes are TRBV5-1 and TRBJ1-3, with D maybe TRBD1 (6 bases). CDR3: CASSSRGSGNTIYF. In DNA form, the CDR3 reads TGCGCCAGCAGCTCCAGGGGATCCGGAAACACCATATATTTT.